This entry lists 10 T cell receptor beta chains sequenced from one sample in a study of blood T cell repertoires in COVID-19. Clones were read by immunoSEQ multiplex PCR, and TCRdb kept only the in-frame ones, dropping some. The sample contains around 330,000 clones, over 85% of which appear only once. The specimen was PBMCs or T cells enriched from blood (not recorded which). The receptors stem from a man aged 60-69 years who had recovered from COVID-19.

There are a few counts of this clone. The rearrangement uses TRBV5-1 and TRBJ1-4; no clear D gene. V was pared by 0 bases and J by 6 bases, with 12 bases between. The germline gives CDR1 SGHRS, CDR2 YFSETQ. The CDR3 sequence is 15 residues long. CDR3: CASSLGGRGDEKLFF. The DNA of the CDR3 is TGCGCCAGCAGCTTGGGTGGACGGGGAGATGAAAAACTGTTTTTT.

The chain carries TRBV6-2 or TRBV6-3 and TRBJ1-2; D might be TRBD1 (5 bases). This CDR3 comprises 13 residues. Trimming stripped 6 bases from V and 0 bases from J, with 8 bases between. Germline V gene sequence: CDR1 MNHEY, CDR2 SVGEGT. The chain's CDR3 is CASSTGANYGYTF. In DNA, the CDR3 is TGTGCCAGCAGCACGGGGGCTAACTATGGCTACACCTTC.

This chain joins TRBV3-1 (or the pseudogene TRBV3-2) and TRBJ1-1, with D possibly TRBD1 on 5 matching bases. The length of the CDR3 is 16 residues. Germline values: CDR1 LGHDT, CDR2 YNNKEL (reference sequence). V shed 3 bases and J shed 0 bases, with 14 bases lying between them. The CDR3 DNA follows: TGTGCCAGCAGCCAGGGGCAGGGCTCCATGAACACTGAAGCTTTCTTT. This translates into CASSQGQGSMNTEAFF.

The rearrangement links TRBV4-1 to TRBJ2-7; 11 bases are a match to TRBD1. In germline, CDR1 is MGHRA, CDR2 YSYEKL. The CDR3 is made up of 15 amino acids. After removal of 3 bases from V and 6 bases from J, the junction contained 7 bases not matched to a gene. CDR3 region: CASSHPGQGEREQYF. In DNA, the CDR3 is TGCGCCAGCAGCCACCCGGGACAGGGGGAACGCGAGCAGTACTTC.

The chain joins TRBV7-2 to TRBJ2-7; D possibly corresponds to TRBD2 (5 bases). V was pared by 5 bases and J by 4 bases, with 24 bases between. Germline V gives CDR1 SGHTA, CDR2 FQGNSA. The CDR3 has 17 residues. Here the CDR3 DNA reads TGTGCCAGCAGCCCGACCTCTACCGTAGGGAGCACTTACGAGCAGTACTTC. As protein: CASSPTSTVGSTYEQYF.

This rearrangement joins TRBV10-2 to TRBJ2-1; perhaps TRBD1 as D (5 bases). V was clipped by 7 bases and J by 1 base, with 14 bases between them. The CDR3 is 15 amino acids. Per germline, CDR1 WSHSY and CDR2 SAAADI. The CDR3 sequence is CASIQTVDSYNEQFF. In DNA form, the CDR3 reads TGCGCCAGCATCCAGACAGTAGATTCCTACAATGAGCAGTTCTTC.

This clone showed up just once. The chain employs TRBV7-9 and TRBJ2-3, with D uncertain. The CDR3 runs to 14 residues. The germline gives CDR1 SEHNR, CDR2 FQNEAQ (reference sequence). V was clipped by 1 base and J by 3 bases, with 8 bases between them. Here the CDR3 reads CASSLVAETDTQYF. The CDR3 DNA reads TGTGCCAGCAGCTTAGTGGCAGAAACAGATACGCAGTATTTT. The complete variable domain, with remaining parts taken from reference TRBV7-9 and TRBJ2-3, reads DTGVSQNPRHKITKRGQNVTFRCDPISEHNRLYWYRQTLGQGPEFLTYFQNEAQLEKSRLLSDRFSAERPKGSFSTLEIQRTEQGDSAMYLCASSLVAETDTQYFGPGTRLTVL.

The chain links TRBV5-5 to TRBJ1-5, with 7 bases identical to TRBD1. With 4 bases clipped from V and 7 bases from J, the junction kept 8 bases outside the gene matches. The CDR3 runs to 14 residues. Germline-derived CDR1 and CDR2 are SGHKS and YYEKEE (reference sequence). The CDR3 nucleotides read TGTGCCAGCAGCCAGCGGACAGGTTACCAGCCCCAGCATTTT. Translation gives CASSQRTGYQPQHF.

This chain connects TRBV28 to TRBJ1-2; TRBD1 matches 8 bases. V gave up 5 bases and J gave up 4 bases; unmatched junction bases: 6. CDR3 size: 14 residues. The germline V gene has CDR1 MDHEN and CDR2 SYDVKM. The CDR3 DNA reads TGTGCCAGCAGTACCTACGACAGGGGCTATGGCTACACCTTC. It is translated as CASSTYDRGYGYTF.

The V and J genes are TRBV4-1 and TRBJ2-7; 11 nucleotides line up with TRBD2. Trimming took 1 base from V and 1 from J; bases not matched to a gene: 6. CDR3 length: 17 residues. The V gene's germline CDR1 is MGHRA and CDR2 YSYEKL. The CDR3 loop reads CASSQATSGAGSYEQYF. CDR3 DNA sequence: TGCGCCAGCAGCCAAGCGACTAGCGGGGCGGGGTCCTACGAGCAGTACTTC.